Following are 23 T cell receptor beta chains from one sample sequenced in a study of T cell responses to AZD1222 COVID-19 vaccine. Using immunoSEQ multiplex PCR, the repertoire was profiled, and TCRdb retains in-frame clones only, with some absent. The sample consists of more than 85,000 clones, 85% to 90% of them appearing once. The sample in question was peripheral blood, obtained 28 days after the second AZD1222 dose. The receptors come from an adult who received the AZD1222 COVID-19 vaccine.

The genes are TRBV28 and TRBJ2-7; D is unresolved. Germline V gene data show CDR1 as MDHEN and CDR2 as SYDVKM. The V end lost 3 bases, the J end lost 5 bases, and 5 bases lay between the germline ends. This CDR3 comprises 11 residues. DNA of the CDR3: TGTGCCAGCAGTTTTCAGGACGAGCAGTACTTC. Translation gives CASSFQDEQYF.

This chain uses TRBV12-5 with TRBJ1-1; 8 positions agree with TRBD1. Germline V gives CDR1 LGHNT, CDR2 FRNRAP. This CDR3 is 15 amino acids long. V trimming: 4 bases; J trimming: 5 bases; junction bases outside the gene matches: 9. The CDR3, as DNA: TGTGCTAGTGGTTCGGGGACAGGACCCGCAACTGAAGCTTTCTTT. It encodes CASGSGTGPATEAFF.

The chain combines TRBV14 with TRBJ2-2; 11 nucleotides align to TRBD1. J gave up 5 bases and V 4 bases, and 6 bases lay outside the gene matches. The CDR3 is 16 residues long. In germline, CDR1 is SGHDN, CDR2 FVKESK. CDR3 residues: CASSRFGTGGTGELFF. The CDR3 region has the DNA TGTGCCAGCAGCCGATTCGGGACAGGGGGAACCGGGGAGCTGTTTTTT.

The V and J genes are TRBV24-1 and TRBJ1-5, with 8 bases fitting TRBD1. The CDR3 loop spans 18 amino acids. CDR1 KGHDR and CDR2 SFDVKD come from the germline V gene. The junction had 15 bases not matched to a gene; V was cut back by 5 bases and J by 4 bases. CDR3 in amino acids: CATSGSQGAGTTNQPQHF. The CDR3, as DNA: TGTGCCACCAGTGGGAGTCAGGGGGCAGGGACTACAAATCAGCCCCAGCATTTT.

The CDR3 DNA reads TGCAGCGCCTGGACAGGTGGTAATCAGCCCCAGCATTTT. Amino acids: CSAWTGGNQPQHF. The chain links TRBV29-1 to TRBJ1-5; 7 bases are shared with TRBD1. CDR3 length: 13 residues. After removal of 7 bases from V and 4 bases from J, the junction contained 7 bases not matched to a gene. CDR1 SQVTM and CDR2 ANQGSEA come from the germline V gene.

The V call is TRBV15, the J call TRBJ2-7; a possible D gene is TRBD1 (5 bases). This CDR3 region has 14 residues. The germline V gene encodes CDR1 LNHNV and CDR2 YYDKDF (reference sequence). Trimming stripped 1 base from V and 6 bases from J, with 13 bases between. The CDR3 loop reads CATSRGGQGAEQYF. The CDR3 DNA sequence: TGTGCCACCAGCAGAGGGGGCCAAGGGGCCGAGCAGTACTTC.

Only one count was recorded for this clone. V gene TRBV5-1 combines with J gene TRBJ2-5; 7 positions agree with TRBD2. From germline, CDR1 is SGHRS and CDR2 YFSETQ. The junction had 0 bases not matched to a gene; V was cut back by 1 base and J by 0 bases. The CDR3 extends over 14 amino acids. Written as DNA, the CDR3 is TGCGCCAGCAGCTTGCGGGAGGACCAAGAGACCCAGTACTTC. Translation gives CASSLREDQETQYF.

The rearrangement links TRBV11-2 to TRBJ2-1; 9 bases agree with TRBD2. V was pared by 5 bases and J by 0 bases, with 5 bases of the junction left unmatched. Germline assignment: CDR1 SGHAT and CDR2 FQNNGV. The CDR3 has 16 residues. The CDR3: CASSPRGGSSYNEQFF. The CDR3 bases are TGTGCCAGCAGCCCGCGGGGGGGGAGCTCCTACAATGAGCAGTTCTTC.

In this sample, this clone turned up a few times. CDR3 in amino acids: CASSQGNLDYGYTF. DNA for the CDR3: TGTGCCAGCTCACAGGGAAATTTGGACTATGGCTACACCTTC. The chain uses TRBV6-5 and TRBJ1-2, with a tentative D call TRBD1 (6 bases). The CDR3 consists of 14 residues. Germline loops: CDR1 MNHEY, CDR2 SVGAGI. Trimming removed 8 bases from V and 3 bases from J, with 16 bases in between.

The chain has TRBV4-2 and TRBJ2-1; 11 nucleotides match TRBD2. The CDR3 extends over 18 amino acids. The V and J ends lost 0 bases and 6 bases, in that order; junction bases with no gene match: 10. Germline lookup yields CDR1 LGHNA and CDR2 YNFKEQ. CDR3 bases: TGTGCCAGCAGCCAAGATAGGTCACTAGCGGGAGTCCCCAATGAGCAGTTCTTC. Protein product: CASSQDRSLAGVPNEQFF.

The chain couples TRBV28 to TRBJ2-7; D ambiguous. The CDR3 totals 13 residues. V gave up 2 bases and J gave up 10 bases, with 15 bases separating them. Germline values: CDR1 MDHEN, CDR2 SYDVKM. The CDR3 coding sequence is TGTGCCAGCAGTTTACCCCCCCCCGCGCCCCAGTACTTC. Residues: CASSLPPPAPQYF.

The rearrangement links TRBV29-1 to TRBJ2-3; D unclear. Germline V gene sequence: CDR1 SQVTM, CDR2 ANQGSEA. CDR3 length: 12 residues. Trimming pared 7 bases from V and 1 base from J, leaving 9 bases between. CDR3 DNA sequence: TGCAGCGCTTCGGACCGCACAGATACGCAGTATTTT. It yields the protein CSASDRTDTQYF.

This chain connects TRBV6-5 to TRBJ2-1; possibly TRBD2 for D (5 bases). V lost 8 bases to trimming and J lost 2 bases, with 13 bases between them. The CDR3 totals 14 residues. The germline CDR1 and CDR2 sequences are MNHEY and SVGAGI. This CDR3 reads CASQFEGPYNEQFF. CDR3 coding DNA: TGTGCCAGCCAGTTTGAGGGCCCCTACAATGAGCAGTTCTTC.

The gene calls are TRBV20-1 and TRBJ2-2, with TRBD1 matching 9 bases. V lost 3 bases and J lost 1; bases outside the gene matches: 6. Germline V gives CDR1 DFQATT, CDR2 SNEGSKA (reference sequence). The CDR3 covers 16 residues. CDR3 residues: CSASPRQGENTGELFF. The CDR3 DNA sequence: TGCAGTGCTAGTCCACGACAGGGGGAGAACACCGGGGAGCTGTTTTTT.

CDR3 bases: TGTGCCAGCAGCACCTCGGGACTAGCGGGAGAAAGGATAGCCAAAAACATTCAGTACTTC. The encoded protein is CASSTSGLAGERIAKNIQYF. The J gene is TRBJ2-4, the V gene TRBV9; 14 nucleotides align to TRBD2. This CDR3 is 20 amino acids long. V lost 4 bases to trimming and J lost 0 bases; unmatched junction nucleotides: 12. Germline loops: CDR1 SGDLS, CDR2 YYNGEE.

This clone was seen only a few times. The rearrangement joins TRBV14 to TRBJ1-4; D gene uncertain. In germline, CDR1 is SGHDN, CDR2 FVKESK. CDR3 length: 14 residues. V lost 2 bases and J lost 8, with 12 bases in between. The CDR3 here is CASSQIWREEKLFF. CDR3 DNA sequence: TGTGCCAGCAGCCAAATATGGCGGGAGGAAAAACTGTTTTTT.

V and J are TRBV6-5 and TRBJ1-5; D may be TRBD1 (6 bases). The CDR3 covers 15 residues. V was pared by 9 bases and J by 6 bases, with 21 bases between. Per germline, CDR1 MNHEY and CDR2 SVGAGI. CDR3 residues: CASRTGQFFSQPQHF. The CDR3 DNA sequence: TGTGCCAGTCGGACGGGACAATTTTTCAGTCAGCCCCAGCATTTT.

Only a few counts were recorded for this clone. The rearrangement joins TRBV14 to TRBJ2-1, with 7 bases identical to TRBD1. The V and J ends lost 3 bases and 13 bases, in that order; junction bases with no gene match: 6. The CDR3 runs to 12 residues. The germline V gene has CDR1 SGHDN and CDR2 FVKESK. The CDR3 loop is CASSHPDRAQFF. The CDR3, as DNA: TGTGCCAGCAGCCACCCAGACAGGGCTCAGTTCTTC.

This clone was detected only once. This rearrangement joins TRBV6-6 to TRBJ2-3; possibly TRBD2 for D (6 bases). The CDR3 has 18 amino acids. V dropped 5 bases and J dropped 5 bases, with 26 bases sitting between them. CDR1 MNHNY and CDR2 SVGAGI come from the germline V gene (reference sequence). CDR3 sequence reads: CASSPNFGRGFGGDTQYF. In DNA form, the CDR3 reads TGTGCCAGCAGTCCCAATTTCGGACGTGGTTTCGGGGGAGATACGCAGTATTTT.

The rearrangement joins TRBV18 to TRBJ1-1; 10 bases are a match to TRBD1. The CDR3 sequence is 16 residues long. V gave up 0 bases and J gave up 4 bases; unmatched junction bases: 5. Germline CDR1 KGHSH, CDR2 LQKENI. Here the CDR3 reads CASSPPTGGAGTEAFF. The CDR3 bases are TGTGCCAGCTCACCACCGACAGGGGGCGCGGGCACTGAAGCTTTCTTT. The entire variable domain, with the rest obtained from reference TRBV18 and TRBJ1-1, is as follows: NAGVMQNPRHLVRRRGQEARLRCSPMKGHSHVYWYRQLPEEGLKFMVYLQKENIIDESGMPKERFSAEFPKEGPSILRIQQVVRGDSAAYFCASSPPTGGAGTEAFFGQGTRLTVV.

This chain links TRBV30 with TRBJ2-7; D gene unclear. Germline V gene sequence: CDR1 GTSNPN, CDR2 SVGIG (reference sequence). Trimming pared 0 bases from V and 6 bases from J, leaving 12 bases between. The CDR3 length is 13 residues. The CDR3 bases are TGTGCCTGGAGTGTACTTCAGCGAACCGAGCAGTACTTC. This sequence encodes CAWSVLQRTEQYF. The full variable domain, completed using reference TRBV30 and TRBJ2-7, is SQTIHQWPATLVQPVGSPLSLECTVEGTSNPNLYWYRQAAGRGLQLLFYSVGIGQISSEVPQNLSASRPQDRQFILSSKKLLLSDSGFYLCAWSVLQRTEQYFGPGTRLTVT.

A few counts support this clone. Written as DNA, the CDR3 is TGTGCCTGGAGTCCACCGATAGTCGGAGGACACACCATATATTTT. Translating it yields CAWSPPIVGGHTIYF. This chain connects TRBV30 to TRBJ1-3; D is unresolved. Germline assignment: CDR1 GTSNPN and CDR2 SVGIG (reference sequence). The V end was cut by 2 bases, the J end by 8 bases, with 19 bases between. The length of the CDR3 is 15 residues.

This clone appeared once. The V call is TRBV10-1, the J call TRBJ2-1; D gene unclear. This CDR3 region has 11 residues. Trimming removed 4 bases at V and 9 bases at J, with 7 bases between. Germline assignment: CDR1 WNHNN and CDR2 SYGVQD (reference sequence). The CDR3 bases are TGCGCCAGCAGTGTTTACGGTGAGCAGTTCTTC. Translation: CASSVYGEQFF.